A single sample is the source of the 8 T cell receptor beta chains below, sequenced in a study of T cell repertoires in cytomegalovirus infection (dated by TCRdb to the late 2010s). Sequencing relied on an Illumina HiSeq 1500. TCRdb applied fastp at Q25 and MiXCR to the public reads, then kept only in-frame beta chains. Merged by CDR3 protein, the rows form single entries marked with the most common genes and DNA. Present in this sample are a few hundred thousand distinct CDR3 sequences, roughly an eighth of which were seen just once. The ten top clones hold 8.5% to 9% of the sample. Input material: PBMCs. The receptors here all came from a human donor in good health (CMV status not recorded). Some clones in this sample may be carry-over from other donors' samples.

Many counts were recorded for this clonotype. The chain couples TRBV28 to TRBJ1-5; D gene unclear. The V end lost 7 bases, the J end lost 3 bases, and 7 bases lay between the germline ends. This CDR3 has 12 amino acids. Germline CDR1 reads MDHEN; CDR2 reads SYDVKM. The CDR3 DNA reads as TGTGCCAGCACAGAGGACAATCAGCCCCAGCATTTT. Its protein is CASTEDNQPQHF.

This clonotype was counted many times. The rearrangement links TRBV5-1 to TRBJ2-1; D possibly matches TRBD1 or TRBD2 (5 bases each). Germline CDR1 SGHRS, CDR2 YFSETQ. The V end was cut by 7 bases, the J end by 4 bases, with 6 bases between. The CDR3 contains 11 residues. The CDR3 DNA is TGCGCCAGCGAGGGGTACAATGAGCAGTTCTTC. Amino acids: CASEGYNEQFF.

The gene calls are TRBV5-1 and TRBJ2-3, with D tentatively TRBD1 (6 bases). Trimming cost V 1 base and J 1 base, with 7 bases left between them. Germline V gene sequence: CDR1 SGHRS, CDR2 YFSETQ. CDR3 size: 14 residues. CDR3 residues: CASSLKGGTDTQYF. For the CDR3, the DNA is TGCGCCAGCAGCTTGAAGGGGGGCACAGATACGCAGTATTTT.

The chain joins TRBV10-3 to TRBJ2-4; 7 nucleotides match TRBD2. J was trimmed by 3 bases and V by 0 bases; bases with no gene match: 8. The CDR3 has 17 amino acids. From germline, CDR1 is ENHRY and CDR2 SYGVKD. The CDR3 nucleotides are TGTGCCATCAGTGAGTCCGAGGCGGGCGGGGGCAAAAACATTCAGTACTTC. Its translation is CAISESEAGGGKNIQYF.

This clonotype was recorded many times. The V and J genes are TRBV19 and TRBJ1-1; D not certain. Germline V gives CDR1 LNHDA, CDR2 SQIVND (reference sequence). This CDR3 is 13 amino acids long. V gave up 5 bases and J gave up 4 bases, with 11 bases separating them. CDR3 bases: TGTGCCAGTAGTGGTCGGGGAGCCACTGAAGCTTTCTTT. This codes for CASSGRGATEAFF.

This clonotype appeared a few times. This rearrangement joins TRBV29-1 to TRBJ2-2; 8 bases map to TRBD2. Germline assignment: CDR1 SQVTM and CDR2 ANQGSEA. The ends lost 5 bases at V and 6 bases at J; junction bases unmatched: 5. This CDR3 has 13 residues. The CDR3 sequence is CSVSQRESGELFF. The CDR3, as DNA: TGCAGCGTTTCACAGCGGGAGTCCGGGGAGCTGTTTTTT.

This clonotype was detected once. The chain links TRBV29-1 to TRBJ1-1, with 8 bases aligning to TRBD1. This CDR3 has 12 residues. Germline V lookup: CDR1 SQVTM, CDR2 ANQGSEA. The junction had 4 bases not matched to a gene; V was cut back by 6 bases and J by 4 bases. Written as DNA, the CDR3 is TGCAGCGTGGCAACAGGGGGCACTGAAGCTTTCTTT. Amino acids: CSVATGGTEAFF.

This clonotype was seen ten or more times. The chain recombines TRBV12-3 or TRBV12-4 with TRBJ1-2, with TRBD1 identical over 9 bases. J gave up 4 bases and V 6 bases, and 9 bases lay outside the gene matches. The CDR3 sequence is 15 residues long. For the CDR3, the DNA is TGTGCCAGCAGCGAGATCGGGACAGGGTTCTATGGCTACACCTTC. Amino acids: CASSEIGTGFYGYTF.